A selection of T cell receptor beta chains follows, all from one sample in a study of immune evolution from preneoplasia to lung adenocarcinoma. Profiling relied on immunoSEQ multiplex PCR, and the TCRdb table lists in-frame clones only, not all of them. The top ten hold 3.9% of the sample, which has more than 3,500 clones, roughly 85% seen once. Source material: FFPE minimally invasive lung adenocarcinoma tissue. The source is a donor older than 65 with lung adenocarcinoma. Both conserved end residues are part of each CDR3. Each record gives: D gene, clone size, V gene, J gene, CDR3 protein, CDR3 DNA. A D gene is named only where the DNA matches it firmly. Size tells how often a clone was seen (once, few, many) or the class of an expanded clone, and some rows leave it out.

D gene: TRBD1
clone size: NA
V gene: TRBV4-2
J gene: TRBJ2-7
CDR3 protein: CASSQAGQGNYEQYF
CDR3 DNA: TGTGCCAGCAGCCAAGCGGGACAGGGGAACTACGAGCAGTACTTC

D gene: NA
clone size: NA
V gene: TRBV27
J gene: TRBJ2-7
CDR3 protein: CASSLGGGLTYEQYF
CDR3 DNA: TGTGCCAGCAGTTTAGGGGGAGGCCTAACCTACGAGCAGTACTTC

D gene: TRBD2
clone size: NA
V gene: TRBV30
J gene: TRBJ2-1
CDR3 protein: CAWGPGLAGGEQFF
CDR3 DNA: TGTGCCTGGGGTCCGGGACTAGCGGGAGGTGAGCAGTTCTTC

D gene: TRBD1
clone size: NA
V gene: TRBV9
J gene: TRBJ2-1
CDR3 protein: CASSATGGFEQFF
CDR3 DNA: TGTGCCAGCAGCGCTACAGGGGGCTTTGAGCAGTTCTTC

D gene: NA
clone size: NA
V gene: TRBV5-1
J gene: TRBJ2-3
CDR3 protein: CASSRDIFGGTDTQYF
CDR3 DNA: TGCGCCAGCAGCCGCGACATCTTTGGCGGCACAGATACGCAGTATTTT

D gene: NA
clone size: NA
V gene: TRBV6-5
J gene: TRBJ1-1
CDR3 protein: CASSYVRGGQNTEAFF
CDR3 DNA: TGTGCCAGCAGTTATGTCAGAGGGGGGCAAAACACTGAAGCTTTCTTT

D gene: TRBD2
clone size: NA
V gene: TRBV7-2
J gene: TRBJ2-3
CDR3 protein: CASSATSGRALGDTQYF
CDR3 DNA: TGTGCCAGCAGCGCCACTAGCGGGAGGGCCCTGGGAGATACGCAGTATTTT

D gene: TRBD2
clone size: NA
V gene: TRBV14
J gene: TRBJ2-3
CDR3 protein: CASSLLAGVTDTQYF
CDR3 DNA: TGTGCCAGCAGCCTACTAGCGGGGGTCACAGATACGCAGTATTTT

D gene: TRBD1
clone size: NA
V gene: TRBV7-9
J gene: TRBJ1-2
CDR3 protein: CASSPGTGPALGGYTF
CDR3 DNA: TGTGCCAGCAGCCCGGGGACAGGGCCGGCGCTTGGCGGCTACACCTTC

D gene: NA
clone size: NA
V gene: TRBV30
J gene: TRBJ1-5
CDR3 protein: CAWSGSGGGQPQHF
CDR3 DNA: TGTGCCTGGAGTGGATCGGGGGGAGGTCAGCCCCAGCATTTT

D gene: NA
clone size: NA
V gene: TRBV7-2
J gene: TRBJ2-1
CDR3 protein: CVSSFSTVSEQFF
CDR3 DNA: TGTGTCAGCAGCTTTTCCACCGTCAGTGAGCAGTTCTTC

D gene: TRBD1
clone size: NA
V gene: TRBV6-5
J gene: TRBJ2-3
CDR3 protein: CASSRDRRSTDTQYF
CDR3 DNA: TGTGCCAGCAGCCGGGACAGGCGTAGCACAGATACACAGTATTTT

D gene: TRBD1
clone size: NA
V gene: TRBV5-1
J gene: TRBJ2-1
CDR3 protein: CASSLGGQNYNEQFF
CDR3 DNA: TGCGCCAGCAGCTTGGGGGGACAGAACTACAATGAGCAGTTCTTC

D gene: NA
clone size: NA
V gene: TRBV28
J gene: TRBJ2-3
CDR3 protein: CASSLGTDTQYF
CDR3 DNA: TGTGCCAGCAGTTTAGGGACAGATACGCAGTATTTT

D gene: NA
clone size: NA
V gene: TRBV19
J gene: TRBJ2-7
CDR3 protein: CASSIGSTSRYEQYF
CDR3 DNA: TGTGCCAGTAGTATAGGGTCGACTAGTCGCTACGAGCAGTACTTC

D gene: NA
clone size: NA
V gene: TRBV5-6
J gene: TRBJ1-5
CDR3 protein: CASSYDRDISNQPQHF
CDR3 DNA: TGTGCCAGCAGTTATGACCGGGACATTAGCAATCAGCCCCAGCATTTT

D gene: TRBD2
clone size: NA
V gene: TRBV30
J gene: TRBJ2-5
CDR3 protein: CAWSVGTSASVAQYF
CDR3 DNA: TGTGCCTGGAGTGTCGGGACTAGCGCCTCGGTGGCCCAGTACTTC

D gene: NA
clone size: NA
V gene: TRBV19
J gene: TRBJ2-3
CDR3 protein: CASSIIDGGSTDTQYF
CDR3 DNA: TGTGCCAGTAGTATAATTGACGGAGGGAGCACAGATACGCAGTATTTT

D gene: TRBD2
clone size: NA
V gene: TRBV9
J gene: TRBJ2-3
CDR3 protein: CASSASGGLDTQYF
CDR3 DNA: TGTGCCAGCAGCGCTAGCGGGGGGTTGGATACGCAGTATTTT

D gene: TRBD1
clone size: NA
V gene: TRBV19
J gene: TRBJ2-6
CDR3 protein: CASSMTGGSGANVLTF
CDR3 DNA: TGTGCCAGTAGCATGACAGGGGGCTCTGGGGCCAACGTCCTGACTTTC

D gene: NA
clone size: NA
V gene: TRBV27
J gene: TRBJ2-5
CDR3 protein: CASSLLSPGVKTQYF
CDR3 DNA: TGTGCCAGCAGTTTACTCTCCCCCGGGGTAAAGACCCAGTACTTC

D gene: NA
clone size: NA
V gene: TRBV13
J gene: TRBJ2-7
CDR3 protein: CASSSGPGEQYF
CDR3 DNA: TGTGCCAGCAGCTCTGGTCCGGGAGAGCAGTACTTC

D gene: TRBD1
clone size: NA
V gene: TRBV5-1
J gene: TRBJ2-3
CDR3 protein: CASSLRQGPVYTQYF
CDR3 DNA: TGCGCCAGCAGCCTAAGACAGGGCCCGGTTTATACGCAGTATTTT

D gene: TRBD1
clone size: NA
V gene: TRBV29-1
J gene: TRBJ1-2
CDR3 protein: CSVPTQGSSSGYTF
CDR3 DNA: TGCAGCGTTCCGACACAGGGGAGCTCGAGTGGCTACACCTTC

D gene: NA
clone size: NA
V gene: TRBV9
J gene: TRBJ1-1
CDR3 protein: CASSEQGILGTEAFF
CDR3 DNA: TGTGCCAGCAGCGAACAAGGGATTTTGGGAACTGAAGCTTTCTTT

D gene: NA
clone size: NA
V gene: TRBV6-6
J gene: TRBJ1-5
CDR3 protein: CASSYSQGLQPQHF
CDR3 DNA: TGTGCCAGCAGTTATTCGCAGGGCCTTCAGCCCCAGCATTTT

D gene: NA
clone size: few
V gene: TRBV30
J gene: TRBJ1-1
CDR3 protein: CAWSPHRVGGTEAFF
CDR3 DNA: TGTGCCTGGAGTCCCCACAGGGTAGGAGGCACTGAAGCTTTCTTT

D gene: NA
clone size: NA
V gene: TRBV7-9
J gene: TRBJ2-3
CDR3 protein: CASSLNSNTDTQYF
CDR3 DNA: TGTGCCAGCAGCTTAAACAGTAACACAGATACGCAGTATTTT

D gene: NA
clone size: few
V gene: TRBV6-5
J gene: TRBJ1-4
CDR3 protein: CASRKGGGTNEKLFF
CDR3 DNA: TGTGCCAGCAGAAAAGGGGGTGGAACTAATGAAAAACTGTTTTTT

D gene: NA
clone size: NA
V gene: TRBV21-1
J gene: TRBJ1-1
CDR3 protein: CASSKKGTNTEAFF
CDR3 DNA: TGTGCCAGCAGCAAAAAGGGGACAAACACTGAAGCTTTCTTT

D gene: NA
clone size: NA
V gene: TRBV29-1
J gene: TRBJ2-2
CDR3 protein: CSVFFAGELFF
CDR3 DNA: TGCAGCGTTTTTTTTGCCGGGGAGCTGTTTTTT

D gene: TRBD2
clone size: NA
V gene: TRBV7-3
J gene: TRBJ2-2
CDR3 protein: CASSRGLAGAGELFF
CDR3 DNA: TGTGCCAGCAGCCGGGGACTAGCGGGAGCCGGGGAGCTGTTTTTT

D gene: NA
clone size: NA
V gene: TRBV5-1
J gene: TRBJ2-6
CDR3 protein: CASRTDAGANVLTF
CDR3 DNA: TGCGCCAGCAGGACAGACGCTGGGGCCAACGTCCTGACTTTC

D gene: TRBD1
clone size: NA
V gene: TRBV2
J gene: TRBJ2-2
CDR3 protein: CASSNRGATGELFF
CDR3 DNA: TGTGCCAGCAGTAACAGGGGCGCCACCGGGGAGCTGTTTTTT

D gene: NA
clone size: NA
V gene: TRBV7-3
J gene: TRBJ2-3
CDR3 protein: CASSLNGGDTQYF
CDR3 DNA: TGTGCCAGCAGCTTAAATGGGGGAGATACGCAGTATTTT

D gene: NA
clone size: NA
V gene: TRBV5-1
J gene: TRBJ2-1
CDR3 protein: CASSLVSGYNEQFF
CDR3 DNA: TGCGCCAGCAGCTTGGTTAGCGGCTACAATGAGCAGTTCTTC

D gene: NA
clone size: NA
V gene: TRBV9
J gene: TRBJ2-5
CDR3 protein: CASSVFGGQETQYF
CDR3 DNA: TGTGCCAGCAGCGTTTTCGGAGGACAAGAGACCCAGTACTTC